These 3 T cell receptor beta chains came from one sample sequenced in a study of Ad26.COV2.S vaccination and SARS-CoV-2 variants. Noted treatment: 15 to 20 received Ad26.COV2.S at low or high dose, single or two shots; about five received placebo; per-sample allocation not given. All samples were drawn on day 63, counting from the first vaccine or placebo injection. Produced via immunoSEQ multiplex PCR; TCRdb's table is partial and in-frame only. Among approximately 420,000 clones listed, more than 75% were seen once. The starting material was peripheral blood, obtained in a trial of Ad26.COV2.S vaccine versus placebo. The receptors come from a person between 18 and 65 years old who received the Ad26.COV2.S COVID-19 vaccine or a placebo.

The rearrangement links TRBV27 to TRBJ1-4; the D is unclear. V was cut by 6 bases and J by 1 base, with 6 bases left in between. Germline V CDR1 and CDR2: MNHEY, SMNVEV (reference sequence). The CDR3 has 13 amino acids. Here the CDR3 DNA reads TGTGCCAGCAGAGGGTTAACTAATGAAAAACTGTTTTTT. Residues: CASRGLTNEKLFF.

V is TRBV7-2 and J is TRBJ1-6; perhaps TRBD1 as D (5 bases). The CDR3 extends over 13 amino acids. CDR1 and CDR2 (germline): SGHTA, FQGNSA. V was pared by 5 bases and J by 7 bases, with 9 bases between. The CDR3 loop is CASSLSGNSPLHF. For the CDR3, the DNA is TGTGCCAGCAGCCTATCAGGGAATTCACCCCTCCACTTT.

This chain joins TRBV10-2 and TRBJ1-4; D gene ambiguous. This CDR3 has 14 residues. The germline gives CDR1 WSHSY, CDR2 SAAADI. With 4 bases removed from V and 0 bases from J, the gap between germline ends came to 6 bases. As DNA, the CDR3 is TGCGCCAGCAGTGGTGCGGCAACTAATGAAAAACTGTTTTTT. Translation: CASSGAATNEKLFF.